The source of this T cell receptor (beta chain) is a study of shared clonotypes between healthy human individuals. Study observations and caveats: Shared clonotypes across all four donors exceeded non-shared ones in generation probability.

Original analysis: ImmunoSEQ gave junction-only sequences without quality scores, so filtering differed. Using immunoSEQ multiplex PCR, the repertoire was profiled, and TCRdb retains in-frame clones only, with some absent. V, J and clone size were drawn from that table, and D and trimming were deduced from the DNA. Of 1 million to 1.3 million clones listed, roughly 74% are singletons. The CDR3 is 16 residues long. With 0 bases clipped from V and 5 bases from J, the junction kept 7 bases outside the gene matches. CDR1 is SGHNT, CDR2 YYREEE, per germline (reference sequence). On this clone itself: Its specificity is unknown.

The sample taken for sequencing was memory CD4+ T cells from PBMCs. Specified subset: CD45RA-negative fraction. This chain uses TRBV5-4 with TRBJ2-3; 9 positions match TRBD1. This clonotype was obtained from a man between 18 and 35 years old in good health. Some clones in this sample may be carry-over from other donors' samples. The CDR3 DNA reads TGTGCCAGCAGCTTGGGACAGGGGGTTAGGGGAGATACGCAGTATTTT. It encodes CASSLGQGVRGDTQYF.